This T cell receptor (beta chain) was recorded in a study of early T cells in non-severe SARS-CoV-2 infection. Study background: Whole-blood bulk RNA, unsorted, was sequenced, and chains were unpaired.

On this clonotype itself: Its antigen remains unknown.

J gave up 1 base and V 3 bases, and 4 bases lay outside the gene matches. CDR3 size: 16 residues. Germline loops: CDR1 SGHRS, CDR2 YFSETQ. Study-wide results and caveats: A preference for anti-spike CD8 responses marked VDJdb matching, which missed private and CD4 specificities.

TCRdb re-analysed the 5' RACE reads in MiXCR, keeping a single row per CDR3 protein. Of 25,000 to 30,000 distinct CDR3 sequences in the sample, approximately 5.3% were seen once. The chain carries TRBV5-1 and TRBJ2-1; 10 bases fit TRBD2. The receptor comes from an adult who was a healthcare worker with PCR-confirmed SARS-CoV-2 infection or an uninfected control (not recorded which). Sequencing was done on a sample of whole blood. The CDR3 loop is CASSSSGSGSYNEQFF. CDR3 bases: TGCGCCAGCAGCTCTAGCGGGAGTGGTTCCTACAATGAGCAGTTCTTC.